These 28 T cell receptor beta chains were sequenced from one sample in a study of graft-versus-host responses after intestinal transplantation. The protocol was immunoSEQ multiplex PCR, while the TCRdb copy is restricted to in-frame clones and leaves out a portion. The repertoire holds about 120,000 clones, with about nine tenths as singletons. The antigens these receptors bind are not known. The source material was unstimulated CD4+ T cells sorted from spleen or lymph node cells, sampled before intestinal transplant. The source of these receptors is a human donor who received an intestinal transplant.

The genes are TRBV5-1 and TRBJ2-1, with 14 bases lining up with TRBD2. V shed 4 bases and J 10 bases; nucleotides not matched to a gene: 10. The CDR3 contains 16 residues. The germline V gene encodes CDR1 SGHRS and CDR2 YFSETQ. CDR3 nucleotides: TGCGCCAGCAGCCTACTGACTAGCGGGAGGGCGGGAGAGCAGTTCTTC. Protein product: CASSLLTSGRAGEQFF.

V gene TRBV11-2 combines with J gene TRBJ2-5; TRBD1 aligns across 7 bases. Germline-derived CDR1 and CDR2 are SGHAT and FQNNGV. The CDR3 length is 17 residues. The V gene end was trimmed by 0 bases and the J gene end by 2 bases; junction bases not matched to a gene: 9. CDR3 loop: CASSLDPDRASQETQYF. CDR3 nucleotide sequence: TGTGCCAGCAGCTTAGATCCAGACAGGGCCTCGCAAGAGACCCAGTACTTC.

The chain uses TRBV6-1 and TRBJ2-3; 9 bases are a match to TRBD1. CDR3 length equals 15 residues. CDR1 and CDR2 from the germline V gene are MNHNS and SASEGT. The V and J ends lost 6 bases and 4 bases, in that order; junction bases with no gene match: 8. The CDR3 coding sequence is TGTGCCAGCAGGCCCTGGACAGGGGTCCCAGATACGCAGTATTTT. This sequence encodes CASRPWTGVPDTQYF.

The chain combines TRBV11-2 with TRBJ1-2, with TRBD1 identical over 10 bases. Germline assignment: CDR1 SGHAT and CDR2 FQNNGV. The CDR3 is 14 residues long. J was trimmed by 7 bases and V by 3 bases; bases with no gene match: 5. The CDR3 nucleotides read TGTGCCAGCAGCTTGACAGGGGGCCTGGGTGGCTACACCTTC. Its protein is CASSLTGGLGGYTF.

The chain uses TRBV7-2 and TRBJ2-1, with a weak D call TRBD2 (7 bases). Germline CDR1 is SGHTA and CDR2 is FQGNSA. Trimming stripped 3 bases from V and 3 bases from J, with 15 bases between. CDR3 size: 16 residues. The CDR3 is CASSFRAGANYNEQFF. For the CDR3, the DNA is TGTGCCAGCAGCTTTAGGGCGGGGGCCAACTACAATGAGCAGTTCTTC.

The rearrangement joins TRBV28 to TRBJ2-4; 10 bases fit TRBD1. This CDR3 spans 16 amino acids. The V gene end was trimmed by 6 bases and the J gene end by 3 bases; junction bases not matched to a gene: 8. Germline V gene data show CDR1 as MDHEN and CDR2 as SYDVKM. The CDR3 region is CASSLGQGGIKNIQYF. For the CDR3, the DNA is TGTGCCAGCAGCCTAGGACAGGGGGGGATCAAAAACATTCAGTACTTC.

The V call is TRBV5-1, the J call TRBJ2-2; D is undetermined. Trimming shortened V by 5 bases and J by 0 bases, and 8 bases separated the two germline ends. From germline, CDR1 is SGHRS and CDR2 YFSETQ. There are 14 residues in the CDR3. CDR3 bases: TGCGCCAGCAGGGGTAGCTCGAACACCGGGGAGCTGTTTTTT. Protein product: CASRGSSNTGELFF.

The V and J genes are TRBV9 and TRBJ2-1, with 9 nucleotides matching TRBD2. The CDR3 is 18 amino acids. Germline CDR1 and CDR2: SGDLS and YYNGEE. Trimming at V came to 2 bases and at J to 3 bases, leaving 12 bases not matched to a gene. CDR3 bases: TGTGCCAGCAGCGTGAATAACCCTTCTAGCGGGAACTACAATGAGCAGTTCTTC. Encoded protein: CASSVNNPSSGNYNEQFF.

The chain uses TRBV10-3 and TRBJ2-1; 14 bases are a match to TRBD2. CDR1 and CDR2 from the germline V gene are ENHRY and SYGVKD. With 6 bases clipped from V and 4 bases from J, the junction kept 8 bases outside the gene matches. This CDR3 is built from 17 residues. The CDR3 sequence is CAIRQTGTSGSYNEQFF. CDR3 nucleotides: TGTGCCATCAGGCAGACCGGGACTAGCGGGAGTTACAATGAGCAGTTCTTC.

The chain carries TRBV21-1 and TRBJ1-4; TRBD1 is taken as the D call from the table, unchecked against the DNA. TRBV21-1 is recorded as a pseudogene. The CDR3 is 15 amino acids. In DNA, the CDR3 is TGTGCCAGTGGGCGTGGACAGGGACTTAATGAAAAACTGTTTTTT. This codes for CASGRGQGLNEKLFF.

V usage is TRBV7-9 and J usage is TRBJ1-2, with D unclear. The V end lost 4 bases, the J end lost 8 bases, and 14 bases lay between the germline ends. This CDR3 comprises 13 residues. The germline gives CDR1 SEHNR, CDR2 FQNEAQ (reference sequence). For the CDR3, the DNA is TGTGCCAGCAGCTCAGACATTGGATGGGGCTACACCTTC. Translating gives CASSSDIGWGYTF.

The gene calls are TRBV4-2 and TRBJ2-5; TRBD2 aligns across 11 bases. CDR1 LGHNA and CDR2 YNFKEQ come from the germline V gene. The CDR3 extends over 17 amino acids. J gave up 3 bases and V 0 bases, and 6 bases lay outside the gene matches. CDR3 protein: CASSQDTGTSGEETQYF. Written as DNA, the CDR3 is TGTGCCAGCAGCCAAGATACGGGGACTAGCGGCGAAGAGACCCAGTACTTC.

The rearrangement joins TRBV5-1 to TRBJ2-2, with a weak D call TRBD2 (6 bases). The V gene lost 4 bases and the J gene lost 5 bases, with 9 bases spanning the gap. The CDR3 runs 13 residues. Germline values: CDR1 SGHRS, CDR2 YFSETQ. In DNA, the CDR3 is TGCGCCAGCAGCCTGAGCGGGACCGGGGAGCTGTTTTTT. Its protein product is CASSLSGTGELFF.

The J gene is TRBJ2-3, the V gene TRBV15, with TRBD1 identical over 10 bases. The CDR3 runs 16 residues. The ends lost 3 bases at V and 3 bases at J; junction bases unmatched: 6. Germline CDR1 is LNHNV and CDR2 is YYDKDF (reference sequence). CDR3 amino acids: CATSSYGDRGTDTQYF. CDR3 coding DNA: TGTGCCACCAGCAGTTACGGGGACAGGGGAACAGATACGCAGTATTTT.

This chain joins TRBV5-1 and TRBJ1-5; 7 bases are a match to TRBD1. Germline assignment: CDR1 SGHRS and CDR2 YFSETQ. V was pared by 4 bases and J by 1 base, with 8 bases of the junction left unmatched. The CDR3 extends over 16 amino acids. Here the CDR3 reads CASSPGTDLSNQPQHF. Here the CDR3 DNA reads TGCGCCAGCAGCCCGGGGACAGACCTAAGCAATCAGCCCCAGCATTTT.

This chain uses TRBV5-1 with TRBJ2-1, with D perhaps matching TRBD1 (6 bases). The CDR3 contains 13 residues. Germline V lookup: CDR1 SGHRS, CDR2 YFSETQ. Trimming cost V 4 bases and J 5 bases, with 10 bases left between them. The CDR3 spells CASSRSGDNEQFF. As DNA, the CDR3 is TGCGCCAGCAGCCGGTCAGGGGACAATGAGCAGTTCTTC.

The CDR3 nucleotides are TGTGCCAGCAGCCAGACAGGGTACACTGAAGCTTTCTTT. Translating gives CASSQTGYTEAFF. This rearrangement joins TRBV28 to TRBJ1-1; 7 bases line up with TRBD1. The germline V gene encodes CDR1 MDHEN and CDR2 SYDVKM. Trimming at V came to 6 bases and at J to 3 bases, leaving 4 bases not matched to a gene. The CDR3 sequence is 13 residues long.

This chain links TRBV2 with TRBJ1-2; TRBD1 agrees at 10 bases. The V gene's germline CDR1 is SNHLY and CDR2 FYNNEI. Trimming took 4 bases from V and 8 from J; bases not matched to a gene: 10. CDR3 size: 15 residues. The CDR3 region is CASSVSGQGISGYTF. Here the CDR3 DNA reads TGTGCCAGCAGTGTATCGGGACAGGGGATTAGCGGCTACACCTTC.

The chain uses TRBV7-2 and TRBJ1-2; D not resolved. The V end was cut by 1 base, the J end by 5 bases, with 8 bases between. The CDR3 runs 13 residues. Germline-derived CDR1 and CDR2 are SGHTA and FQGNSA. The chain's CDR3 is CASSLESGYGYTF. For the CDR3, the DNA is TGTGCCAGCAGCTTAGAATCCGGTTATGGCTACACCTTC.

The CDR3 DNA is TGTGCCAGCAGCGGGACAGGGGTGGGCGAGCAGTACTTC. Translation: CASSGTGVGEQYF. The V and J genes are TRBV7-8 and TRBJ2-7; 10 bases are shared with TRBD1. Germline CDR1 is SGHVS and CDR2 is FQNEAQ. Trimming at V came to 5 bases and at J to 6 bases, leaving 4 bases not matched to a gene. The CDR3 totals 13 residues.

The chain has TRBV19 and TRBJ1-3, with no clear D. This CDR3 is built from 14 residues. CDR1 is LNHDA and CDR2 is SQIVND in the germline V gene (reference sequence). V lost 5 bases, J lost 1 base, and 9 bases lay in between. CDR3: CASSSSGSGNTIYF. In DNA form, the CDR3 reads TGTGCCAGTAGTTCTTCGGGATCTGGAAACACCATATATTTT.

The rearrangement links TRBV4-3 to TRBJ2-1; TRBD1 matches 7 bases. V was pared by 1 base and J by 6 bases, with 0 bases of the junction left unmatched. Germline V gene lookup returns CDR1 LGHNA and CDR2 YSLEER. This CDR3 is built from 13 residues. CDR3 DNA sequence: TGCGCCAGCAGCCAAGGGACAGGCAATGAGCAGTTCTTC. This encodes CASSQGTGNEQFF.

V gene TRBV19 combines with J gene TRBJ1-2; D perhaps matches TRBD1 (5 bases). V was cut by 6 bases and J by 0 bases, with 14 bases left in between. CDR1 and CDR2 from the germline V gene are LNHDA and SQIVND (reference sequence). The CDR3 has 15 amino acids. The CDR3 spells CASSRGLGANYGYTF. CDR3 bases: TGTGCCAGTAGCAGAGGCCTAGGGGCTAACTATGGCTACACCTTC.

The chain employs TRBV6-5 and TRBJ1-1; D perhaps matches TRBD1 (6 bases). V was cut by 9 bases and J by 0 bases, with 17 bases left in between. Germline V CDR1 and CDR2: MNHEY, SVGAGI. This CDR3 spans 15 amino acids. In nucleotides, the CDR3 is TGTGCCAGGAGCTATGTTGGGGGCATGAACACTGAAGCTTTCTTT. This gives the protein CARSYVGGMNTEAFF.

The chain links TRBV5-4 to TRBJ1-3; TRBD1 is a possible D gene (5 bases). Trimming shortened V by 10 bases and J by 0 bases, and 11 bases separated the two germline ends. The CDR3 contains 13 residues. Germline CDR1 reads SGHNT; CDR2 reads YYREEE (reference sequence). CDR3 nucleotide sequence: TGTGCCCTCGGGGACTTCTCTGGAAACACCATATATTTT. It is translated as CALGDFSGNTIYF.

This clone was found once. V is TRBV19 and J is TRBJ1-1; D not certain. CDR1 LNHDA and CDR2 SQIVND come from the germline V gene (reference sequence). CDR3 size: 15 residues. With 6 bases removed from V and 1 base from J, the gap between germline ends came to 15 bases. CDR3 protein: CASSINGARNTEAFF. The CDR3, as DNA: TGTGCCAGTAGCATAAATGGAGCCAGGAACACTGAAGCTTTCTTT.

The chain recombines TRBV5-1 with TRBJ2-7; TRBD2 matches 11 bases. This CDR3 region has 16 residues. J gave up 2 bases and V 4 bases, and 8 bases lay outside the gene matches. Germline V gives CDR1 SGHRS, CDR2 YFSETQ. DNA of the CDR3: TGCGCCAGCAGCCCTCGCACTAGCGGGAGAACCTACGAGCAGTACTTC. This sequence encodes CASSPRTSGRTYEQYF.

The V and J genes are TRBV7-8 and TRBJ2-7; TRBD1 agrees at 11 bases. The CDR3 is 15 residues long. V lost 4 bases, J lost 2 bases, and 4 bases stayed unmatched. Germline V CDR1 and CDR2: SGHVS, FQNEAQ. Written as DNA, the CDR3 is TGTGCCAGCAGCTATCCGGGACAGGGGGCCTACGAGCAGTACTTC. Translated, it gives CASSYPGQGAYEQYF.